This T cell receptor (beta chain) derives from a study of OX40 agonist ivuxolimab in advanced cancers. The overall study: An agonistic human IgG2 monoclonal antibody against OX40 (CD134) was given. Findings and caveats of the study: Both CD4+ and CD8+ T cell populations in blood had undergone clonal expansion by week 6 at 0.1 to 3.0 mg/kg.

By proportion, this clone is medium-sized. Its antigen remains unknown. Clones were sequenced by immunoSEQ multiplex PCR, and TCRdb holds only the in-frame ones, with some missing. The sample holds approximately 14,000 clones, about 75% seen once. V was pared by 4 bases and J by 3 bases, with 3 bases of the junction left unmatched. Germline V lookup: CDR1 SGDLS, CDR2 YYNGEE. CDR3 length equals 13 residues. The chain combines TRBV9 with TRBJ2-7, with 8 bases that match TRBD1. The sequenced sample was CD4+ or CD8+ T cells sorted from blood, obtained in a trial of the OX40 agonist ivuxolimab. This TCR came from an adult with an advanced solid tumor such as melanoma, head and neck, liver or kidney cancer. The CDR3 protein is CASSPGTGYEQYF. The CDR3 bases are TGTGCCAGCAGCCCCGGGACAGGCTACGAGCAGTACTTC.